This T cell receptor beta chain originates from a study of cytomegalovirus exposure and HLA in healthy donors. Findings and caveats of the study: Common viral pathogens seemed, in a later analysis, to connect with several of the most significant clusters. The study recorded over 150 TCR beta chains that were cytomegalovirus-associated.

Germline CDR1 reads MGHDK; CDR2 reads SYGVNS. The CDR3 is 14 residues long. V was shortened by 4 bases and J by 0 bases, with 9 bases between the two germline ends. This clone has just a few counts. Its antigen is not known. The PCR was carried out with 60 Vbeta primers and 13 Jbeta primers. Profiled with immunoSEQ multiplex PCR; TCRdb holds only in-frame clones, not every one. The table has 150,000 to 180,000 clones, more than 75% seen once. What was sequenced was PBMCs. The clonotype comes from a woman in her 40s in good health and CMV-seropositive. The V gene is TRBV25-1, the J gene TRBJ1-2; unclear D gene. CDR3 loop: CASSGTTTNYGYTF. CDR3 bases: TGTGCCAGCAGTGGAACAACCACTAACTATGGCTACACCTTC.